One and the same sample provided the 17 T cell receptor beta chains below, sequenced in a study of T cells in women clearing cervical HPV infection. TCRdb's table, derived via immunoSEQ multiplex PCR, lists solely in-frame clones and lacks some. The sample totals roughly 30,000 clones; its top ten clones hold about 4.5%. Sample: blood buffy coat. These receptors were taken from a woman between 18 and 70 years old with a cervical HPV16 infection that either progressed to CIN3+ or cleared (not recorded which).

This CDR3 is CASSPGGGSYGYTF. The sequenced CDR3 bases are TGTGCCAGCAGCCCGGGGGGGGGTTCCTATGGC. The V call is TRBV7-9, the J call TRBJ1-2, with a possible D match to TRBD1 (5 bases). The read ends 3 residues early relative to the CDR3; the germline J gene fills the gap. Looked up from germline, CDR1 is SEHNR and CDR2 is FQNEAQ (reference sequence). Between the trimmed V and J ends, which lost 5 bases and 4 bases, there was a span of 14 bases. The CDR3 runs to 14 residues.

Worth noting for this clone: Coverage ceases 3 residues before the CDR3 finishes, and the germline J gene fills in the end. The V call is TRBV19, the J call TRBJ1-2; 9 bases line up with TRBD1. The CDR3 is made up of 15 amino acids. Germline-derived CDR1 and CDR2 are LNHDA and SQIVND (reference sequence). CDR3 residues: CASSTAGQGRHTYTF. The DNA read from the CDR3 is TGTGCCAGTAGTACTGCGGGACAGGGACGCCATACC.

As to this clone: Read data end 3 residues before the CDR3 end; the end is taken from the germline J gene. The J gene is TRBJ2-3, the V gene TRBV19; no reliable D call. The CDR3 extends over 14 amino acids. The germline gives CDR1 LNHDA, CDR2 SQIVND (reference sequence). The DNA read from the CDR3 is TGTGCCAGTAGGGAGCACAGAGGCAATCAGCCG. This gives the protein CASREHRGNQP. The whole CDR3 protein reads CASREHRGNQPQYF. The full variable domain, with the rest looked up from reference TRBV19 and TRBJ2-3, is DGGITQSPKYLFRKEGQNVTLSCEQNLNHDAMYWYRQDPGQGLRLIYYSQIVNDFQKGDIAEGYSVSREKKESFPLTVTSAQKNPTAFYLCASREHRGNQPQYFGPGTRLTVL.

A remark on this clone: The read falls 3 residues short of the CDR3 end, and the missing part is taken from the germline J gene. The genes are TRBV20-1 and TRBJ1-4, with 11 nucleotides matching TRBD1. The CDR3 is made up of 14 amino acids. CDR1 and CDR2 (germline): DFQATT, SNEGSKA (reference sequence). The J segment lost 5 bases and the V segment lost 3 bases, leaving 2 bases of the junction unmatched. This CDR3 reads CSARRTGGNEKLFF. The part of the CDR3 DNA that was read is TGCAGTGCTAGGAGGACAGGGGGCAATGAAAAA.

As for this clone: The read stops 3 residues short of the end of the CDR3; the missing end is completed from the germline J gene. V usage is TRBV7-9 and J usage is TRBJ2-5; possibly TRBD1 for D (6 bases). CDR1 and CDR2 (germline): SEHNR, FQNEAQ (reference sequence). The CDR3 runs to 13 residues. V was pared by 7 bases and J by 5 bases, with 14 bases between. The sequenced CDR3 bases are TGTGCCAGCAACCCAGGGGCGGAGGAGACC. It specifies CASNPGAEET. The entire CDR3 protein is CASNPGAEETQYF. Looking up the rest from reference TRBV7-9 and TRBJ2-5 gives the full variable domain: DTGVSQNPRHKITKRGQNVTFRCDPISEHNRLYWYRQTLGQGPEFLTYFQNEAQLEKSRLLSDRFSAERPKGSFSTLEIQRTEQGDSAMYLCASNPGAEETQYFGPGTRLLVL.

In regard to this clone: With the read ending 3 residues before the CDR3 end, the germline J gene is used to fill in that end. J is TRBJ2-7 and V is TRBV2; 8 bases fit TRBD2. V shed 5 bases and J 3 bases; nucleotides not matched to a gene: 3. CDR1 and CDR2 (germline): SNHLY, FYNNEI. The CDR3 extends over 13 amino acids. The CDR3 protein is CASSPSGYYEQYF. The CDR3 bases that were read are TGTGCCAGCAGTCCTAGCGGGTACTACGAG.

The CDR3 DNA, read in part, is TGCGCCAGCAGCCCTTTGGACTCCGGGGGTAATGAAAAA. Its translation: CASSPLDSGGNEK. The entire CDR3 reads CASSPLDSGGNEKLFF. The chain has TRBV5-1 and TRBJ1-4, with D possibly matching TRBD1 (5 bases). The read is 3 residues too short to cover the CDR3 end, so that end is filled in from the germline J gene. The V and J ends lost 4 bases and 4 bases respectively, with 17 bases between them. This CDR3 spans 16 amino acids. Germline V gives CDR1 SGHRS, CDR2 YFSETQ. Full variable domain (remainder filled in from reference TRBV5-1 and TRBJ1-4): KAGVTQTPRYLIKTRGQQVTLSCSPISGHRSVSWYQQTPGQGLQFLFEYFSETQRNKGNFPGRFSGRQFSNSRSEMNVSTLELGDSALYLCASSPLDSGGNEKLFFGSGTQLSVL.

Worth noting for this clone: The read finishes 3 residues shy of the CDR3 end, and the germline J gene is used to complete it. V and J are TRBV30 and TRBJ2-7; D perhaps matches TRBD1 (6 bases). The germline gives CDR1 GTSNPN, CDR2 SVGIG (reference sequence). The CDR3 is made up of 12 amino acids. V was clipped by 3 bases and J by 6 bases, with 12 bases between them. The covered CDR3 bases are TGTGCCTGGAGCCAGGACAGTCCCGAG. Protein: CAWSQDSPE. The full CDR3 protein is CAWSQDSPEQYF.

A note on this clone: The DNA ends 3 residues before the CDR3 does, and the rest of the CDR3 is filled in from the germline J gene. The chain couples TRBV5-1 to TRBJ1-1; maybe TRBD1 (5 bases). The CDR3 loop spans 14 amino acids. Germline-derived CDR1 and CDR2 are SGHRS and YFSETQ. With 0 bases removed from V and 2 bases from J, the gap between germline ends came to 8 bases. Incomplete CDR3 DNA: TGCGCCAGCAGCTTGGTGAGGGGAAACACTGAA. This encodes CASSLVRGNTE. The entire CDR3 reads CASSLVRGNTEAFF.

Concerning this clone itself: The read ends 3 residues shy of where the CDR3 ends; the end is completed using the germline J gene. The chain recombines TRBV5-1 with TRBJ1-1; 9 bases agree with TRBD1. V trimming: 3 bases; J trimming: 1 base; junction bases outside the gene matches: 1. This CDR3 is 14 amino acids long. Germline V gene sequence: CDR1 SGHRS, CDR2 YFSETQ. The CDR3 reads CASSWGQGNTEAFF. Partial CDR3 DNA: TGCGCCAGCAGCTGGGGACAGGGGAACACTGAA.

Points on this clone: The CDR3 goes on 3 residues after the read ends, and that part is filled in from the germline J gene. V is TRBV7-2 and J is TRBJ2-5; weak D call: TRBD1 (5 bases). V lost 6 bases to trimming and J lost 2 bases, with 16 bases between them. Germline V gene lookup returns CDR1 SGHTA and CDR2 FQGNSA. CDR3 length: 15 residues. CDR3: CASSRQLDRQETQYF. Incomplete CDR3 DNA: TGTGCCAGCAGTCGACAACTCGACAGACAAGAGACC.

Comment on this clone: The observed sequence ends 3 residues before the CDR3 terminus, with the missing tail filled in from the germline J gene. This chain joins TRBV13 and TRBJ1-2, with D perhaps TRBD1 (6 bases). V was cut by 0 bases and J by 4 bases, with 18 bases left in between. The germline CDR1 and CDR2 sequences are PRHDT and FYEKMQ (reference sequence). The CDR3 loop spans 17 amino acids. This CDR3 reads CASSLGTGGASGYGYTF. Partial CDR3 DNA: TGTGCCAGCAGCTTAGGGACGGGGGGGGCCTCTGGCTATGGC.

Comment on this clone: The CDR3 end lies 3 residues beyond the end of the read and is filled in from the germline J gene. This chain connects TRBV20-1 to TRBJ2-7, with D tentatively TRBD2 (6 bases). Germline V gives CDR1 DFQATT, CDR2 SNEGSKA (reference sequence). The CDR3 consists of 14 residues. V lost 5 bases, J lost 2 bases, and 16 bases lay in between. The CDR3 sequence: CSAPTRGKTYEQYF. The CDR3 DNA, read in part, is TGCAGTGCTCCAACGCGGGGAAAAACCTACGAG.

With regard to this clone: The read halts 3 residues ahead of the CDR3 end, with the missing end drawn from the germline J gene. The chain recombines TRBV18 with TRBJ1-2; TRBD1 might be the D (6 bases). V was pared by 3 bases and J by 6 bases, with 11 bases between. In germline, CDR1 is KGHSH, CDR2 LQKENI. The CDR3 runs 13 residues. This CDR3 is CASSPLGANGYTF. CDR3 bases read: TGTGCCAGCTCACCGCTGGGGGCGAATGGC.

On this clone: The missing CDR3 end, 3 residues past where the read stops, is filled in from the germline J gene. The chain combines TRBV19 with TRBJ2-1; tentative D call: TRBD2 (6 bases). The CDR3 spans 16 residues. V was clipped by 0 bases and J by 8 bases, with 17 bases between them. The germline V gene has CDR1 LNHDA and CDR2 SQIVND (reference sequence). CDR3 DNA, as far as it was read: TGTGCCAGTAGTATAGAACACCAGCGGGTGTTGGATGAG. As protein: CASSIEHQRVLDE. The complete CDR3 reads CASSIEHQRVLDEQFF.

Notes on this clone: The CDR3 is cut off 3 residues early in the read; its end comes from the germline J gene. This rearrangement joins TRBV7-2 to TRBJ1-2; unclear D gene. The CDR3 is 14 residues long. V was clipped by 6 bases and J by 7 bases, with 18 bases between them. The germline CDR1 and CDR2 sequences are SGHTA and FQGNSA. The DNA read from the CDR3 is TGTGCCAGCAGTTACCAGGAGCTCTTGGCTGGC. The encoded protein is CASSYQELLAG. In full, the CDR3 reads CASSYQELLAGYTF.

Regarding this clone: The missing CDR3 end, 3 residues past where the read stops, is filled in from the germline J gene. V gene TRBV12-3 or TRBV12-4 combines with J gene TRBJ2-5; weak D call: TRBD1 (6 bases). The CDR3 loop spans 14 amino acids. V dropped 1 base and J dropped 5 bases, with 11 bases sitting between them. The sequenced part of the CDR3 DNA is TGTGCCAGCAGTTTAGGGGGGCGCGGGGAGACC. Translation: CASSLGGRGET. The entire CDR3 protein reads CASSLGGRGETQYF.